The 24 T cell receptor beta chains below were found in one sample sequenced in a study of blood T cell repertoires in COVID-19. Clones were read by immunoSEQ multiplex PCR, and TCRdb kept only the in-frame ones, dropping some. The table shows 240,000 or so clones, with about nine tenths occurring only once. Sequencing was done on a sample of peripheral blood. These TCRs come from a man between 60 and 70 years old with acute or convalescent COVID-19.

The gene calls are TRBV18 and TRBJ1-1, with D possibly matching TRBD1 (6 bases). This CDR3 spans 14 amino acids. In germline, CDR1 is KGHSH, CDR2 LQKENI. Deletions cut 3 bases from V and 3 bases from J, with 11 bases between. The chain's CDR3 is CASSPLQGYTEAFF. CDR3 nucleotide sequence: TGTGCCAGCTCACCTTTACAGGGATACACTGAAGCTTTCTTT.

This clone was counted a single time. In DNA, the CDR3 is TGTGCCAGCAGCTTGGCGACGGGGTACACTGAAGCTTTCTTT. Its translation is CASSLATGYTEAFF. The chain is built from TRBV5-6 and TRBJ1-1; no reliable D call. The CDR3 contains 14 residues. Per the germline V gene, CDR1 is SGHDT and CDR2 is YYEEEE. Between the trimmed V and J ends, which lost 0 bases and 3 bases, there was a span of 9 bases.

This chain connects TRBV6-6 to TRBJ2-3; 7 bases fit TRBD2. V dropped 5 bases and J dropped 2; count of bases not matched to a gene: 10. From germline, CDR1 is MNHNY and CDR2 SVGAGI (reference sequence). The CDR3 covers 16 residues. In DNA, the CDR3 is TGTGCCAGCAGTGGCCCAACCCTAGCGGACACAGATACGCAGTATTTT. It specifies CASSGPTLADTDTQYF.

V gene TRBV28 combines with J gene TRBJ2-7, with 8 positions matching TRBD2. Unmatched junction bases numbered 7, after V lost 3 bases and J lost 3 bases. CDR1 MDHEN and CDR2 SYDVKM come from the germline V gene. There are 15 residues in the CDR3. The CDR3 coding sequence is TGTGCCAGCAGTTTCGGGGGGGGCACGAGCTACGAGCAGTACTTC. It codes for CASSFGGGTSYEQYF.

This chain links TRBV5-3 with TRBJ1-2, with D possibly being TRBD1 (6 bases). TRBV5-3 is known as an ORF, though its function is uncertain. V lost 3 bases, J lost 5 bases, and 14 bases lay in between. The CDR3 covers 14 residues. The CDR3 coding sequence is TGTGCCAGAAGCTATGAGGACAGAAATTATGGCTACACCTTC. This gives the protein CARSYEDRNYGYTF.

This clone was picked up one time. The chain uses TRBV19 and TRBJ1-2, with 8 bases fitting TRBD1. The length of the CDR3 is 14 residues. CDR1 and CDR2 (germline): LNHDA, SQIVND (reference sequence). Trimming cost V 4 bases and J 6 bases; bases outside gene matches: 7. The CDR3 protein is CASSTGTGTDGYTF. CDR3 sequence (DNA): TGTGCCAGTAGTACCGGGACAGGAACAGATGGCTACACCTTC. The variable domain in full, completed from reference TRBV19 and TRBJ1-2, reads DGGITQSPKYLFRKEGQNVTLSCEQNLNHDAMYWYRQDPGQGLRLIYYSQIVNDFQKGDIAEGYSVSREKKESFPLTVTSAQKNPTAFYLCASSTGTGTDGYTFGSGTRLTVV.

The chain has TRBV28 and TRBJ2-1; 7 bases agree with TRBD2. The V segment lost 6 bases and the J segment 12 bases; nucleotides outside the gene matches: 5. The CDR3 runs to 11 residues. CDR1 and CDR2 from the germline V gene are MDHEN and SYDVKM. The CDR3 sequence: CASSRGLVQFF. CDR3 DNA: TGTGCCAGCAGCAGAGGACTAGTGCAGTTCTTC.

This rearrangement joins TRBV5-6 to TRBJ2-4, with 10 bases matching TRBD2. After removal of 2 bases from V and 0 bases from J, the junction contained 8 bases not matched to a gene. This CDR3 contains 18 residues. The germline V gene has CDR1 SGHDT and CDR2 YYEEEE. In nucleotides, the CDR3 is TGTGCCAGCAGCTTAAAGCGGGAGGGCCCCCTAGCCAAAAACATTCAGTACTTC. It codes for CASSLKREGPLAKNIQYF.

In the case of this clone: Other DNA sequences in the sample encode the same CDR3. V is TRBV19 and J is TRBJ2-5; 7 nucleotides align to TRBD2. Germline lookup yields CDR1 LNHDA and CDR2 SQIVND (reference sequence). Trimming cost V 3 bases and J 2 bases; bases outside gene matches: 3. This CDR3 is 14 amino acids long. CDR3 DNA: TGTGCCAGTAGTATGGGGGGAGGGCAAGAGACCCAGTACTTC. Its translation: CASSMGGGQETQYF.

The chain has TRBV11-3 and TRBJ1-1; 7 bases agree with TRBD1. This CDR3 has 15 amino acids. CDR1 and CDR2 from the germline V gene are SGHNT and YENEEA. The V and J ends lost 2 bases and 4 bases, in that order; junction bases with no gene match: 7. CDR3 nucleotide sequence: TGTGCCAGCAGCTTATTTGGAGGGGGCACCACTGAAGCTTTCTTT. Translating it yields CASSLFGGGTTEAFF.

The V gene is TRBV27, the J gene TRBJ1-6; the D is unclear. CDR1 and CDR2 (germline): MNHEY, SMNVEV (reference sequence). The CDR3 is 14 residues long. The V gene lost 10 bases and the J gene lost 10 bases, with 20 bases spanning the gap. The DNA of the CDR3 is TGTGCCACCACATGGACCGGCGGAGGGTCACCCCTCCACTTT. It specifies CATTWTGGGSPLHF.

V gene TRBV4-3 combines with J gene TRBJ2-7; no definite D call. There are 13 residues in the CDR3. Trimming pared 4 bases from V and 3 bases from J, leaving 10 bases between. The germline V gene has CDR1 LGHNA and CDR2 YSLEER. The CDR3 loop is CASSLSSSYEQYF. The CDR3 region has the DNA TGCGCCAGCAGCCTAAGCTCGAGCTACGAGCAGTACTTC.

The chain links TRBV6-5 to TRBJ2-7, with 7 bases fitting TRBD1. Germline assignment: CDR1 MNHEY and CDR2 SVGAGI. The CDR3 is made up of 13 amino acids. The V and J ends lost 0 bases and 7 bases, in that order; junction bases with no gene match: 3. The CDR3 loop reads CASSYSRGREQYF. The CDR3, as DNA: TGTGCCAGCAGTTACTCGAGGGGGCGGGAGCAGTACTTC.

V gene TRBV7-2 combines with J gene TRBJ1-2; 7 bases match TRBD1. V shed 5 bases and J 5 bases; nucleotides not matched to a gene: 8. Germline V CDR1 and CDR2: SGHTA, FQGNSA. This CDR3 has 14 residues. The CDR3 bases are TGTGCCAGCAGCGAGGGGGCAGGGGTTTATGGCTACACCTTC. It yields the protein CASSEGAGVYGYTF.

The chain combines TRBV10-3 with TRBJ1-6; the match to TRBD1 covers 11 bases. The CDR3 runs 14 residues. J lost 7 bases, V lost 4 bases, and 0 bases had no gene match. The V gene's germline CDR1 is ENHRY and CDR2 SYGVKD. The CDR3 region has the DNA TGTGCCATCAGTGGGGACAGGGGGAATTCACCCCTCCACTTT. Translated: CAISGDRGNSPLHF.

A few counts support this clone. V gene TRBV14 combines with J gene TRBJ1-1; D gene uncertain. The V gene lost 1 base and the J gene lost 5 bases, with 17 bases spanning the gap. The CDR3 extends over 16 amino acids. The germline V gene has CDR1 SGHDN and CDR2 FVKESK. The CDR3 sequence: CASSQVGAVLRTEAFF. In nucleotides, the CDR3 is TGTGCCAGCAGCCAAGTAGGTGCGGTATTGAGGACTGAAGCTTTCTTT.

This chain joins TRBV19 and TRBJ2-1; 7 bases align to TRBD2. Germline V gives CDR1 LNHDA, CDR2 SQIVND (reference sequence). V shed 5 bases, J shed 0 bases, and the junction held 4 bases outside the gene matches. The CDR3 length is 15 residues. CDR3 nucleotides: TGTGCCAGTAGTCCTAGCGGTAGCTCCTACAATGAGCAGTTCTTC. This codes for CASSPSGSSYNEQFF.

V usage is TRBV3-1 (or the pseudogene TRBV3-2) and J usage is TRBJ2-1, with D perhaps TRBD2 (6 bases). In germline, CDR1 is LGHDT, CDR2 YNNKEL (reference sequence). V was shortened by 4 bases and J by 0 bases, with 16 bases between the two germline ends. This CDR3 spans 17 amino acids. The CDR3 bases are TGTGCCAGCAGCCCCATAGCGGACCGGAGCTCCTACAATGAGCAGTTCTTC. Amino acids: CASSPIADRSSYNEQFF.

The J gene is TRBJ2-1, the V gene TRBV11-3, with a tentative D call TRBD2 (6 bases). In germline, CDR1 is SGHNT, CDR2 YENEEA. Deletions cut 0 bases from V and 3 bases from J, with 9 bases between. The length of the CDR3 is 15 residues. The CDR3 spells CASSLEEGLYNEQFF. DNA for the CDR3: TGTGCCAGCAGCTTAGAGGAGGGGCTCTACAATGAGCAGTTCTTC.

The chain has TRBV3-1 (or the pseudogene TRBV3-2) and TRBJ2-7; the D gene is possibly TRBD1 (5 bases). CDR3 length: 13 residues. Germline-derived CDR1 and CDR2 are LGHDT and YNNKEL (reference sequence). V lost 4 bases, J lost 0 bases, and 7 bases lay in between. In nucleotides, the CDR3 is TGTGCCAGCAGCCTAGGGGTCTCCTACGAGCAGTACTTC. It encodes CASSLGVSYEQYF.

This clone was seen a single time. The V gene is TRBV11-3, the J gene TRBJ1-2, with 8 bases that match TRBD1. Trimming cost V 7 bases and J 4 bases; bases outside gene matches: 8. This CDR3 region has 14 residues. Germline CDR1 is SGHNT and CDR2 is YENEEA. The CDR3 spells CASTQTGAIYGYTF. The DNA for the CDR3 is TGTGCCAGCACCCAGACAGGGGCTATCTATGGCTACACCTTC.

The J gene is TRBJ2-5, the V gene TRBV3-1 (or the pseudogene TRBV3-2), with a tentative D call TRBD1 (7 bases). Germline assignment: CDR1 LGHDT and CDR2 YNNKEL (reference sequence). V shed 4 bases and J shed 4 bases, with 22 bases lying between them. This CDR3 has 17 amino acids. CDR3 DNA sequence: TGTGCCAGCAGCCCCGAAGACAGGGCGCGGGGAGGAGAGACCCAGTACTTC. It codes for CASSPEDRARGGETQYF.

J is TRBJ1-1 and V is TRBV18; 8 bases are a match to TRBD1. This CDR3 has 14 residues. Germline lookup yields CDR1 KGHSH and CDR2 LQKENI. V dropped 2 bases and J dropped 5; count of bases not matched to a gene: 4. The CDR3 bases are TGTGCCAGCTCACCAGCGGACAGGGTTACTGAAGCTTTCTTT. Translating gives CASSPADRVTEAFF.

This chain uses TRBV5-1 with TRBJ1-1, with TRBD1 matching over 8 bases. V was pared by 7 bases and J by 2 bases, with 10 bases of the junction left unmatched. The CDR3 length is 15 residues. Germline CDR1 SGHRS, CDR2 YFSETQ. The CDR3 loop reads CASYTGGSRNTEAFF. In DNA form, the CDR3 reads TGCGCCAGCTACACAGGGGGGAGTCGTAACACTGAAGCTTTCTTT. The full variable domain, with the rest looked up from reference TRBV5-1 and TRBJ1-1, is KAGVTQTPRYLIKTRGQQVTLSCSPISGHRSVSWYQQTPGQGLQFLFEYFSETQRNKGNFPGRFSGRQFSNSRSEMNVSTLELGDSALYLCASYTGGSRNTEAFFGQGTRLTVV.